One sample yielded the 9 T cell receptor beta chains listed below, sequenced in a study of blood T cell repertoires in COVID-19. Clones were sequenced by immunoSEQ multiplex PCR, and TCRdb holds only the in-frame ones, with some missing. The profile shows roughly 150,000 clones, approximately 87% of them singletons. Sequencing was performed on peripheral blood. Receptor source: an older woman with COVID-19, enrolled during active disease.

The sample holds one count of this clone. A junction boundary mismatches the germline segment, possibly from a read error. The V and J genes are TRBV5-4 and TRBJ1-2, with 8 bases that match TRBD1. The CDR3 has 14 residues. Germline V CDR1 and CDR2: SGHNT, YYREEE (reference sequence). CDR3 in amino acids: CASTLAQGVLGYTF. Written as DNA, the CDR3 is TGTGCCAGCACCTTGGCACAGGGGGTACTTGGCTACACCTTC.

The chain uses TRBV19 and TRBJ1-1; possible D gene TRBD1, 5 bases. There are 13 residues in the CDR3. CDR1 and CDR2 (germline): LNHDA, SQIVND (reference sequence). V was trimmed by 3 bases and J by 1 base, leaving 6 bases between them. The CDR3 region has the DNA TGTGCCAGTAGTATTACAGGGAACACTGAAGCTTTCTTT. This encodes CASSITGNTEAFF.

The J gene is TRBJ1-5, the V gene TRBV2, with D possibly matching TRBD1 (5 bases). The germline V gene has CDR1 SNHLY and CDR2 FYNNEI. The V gene lost 4 bases and the J gene lost 3 bases, with 13 bases spanning the gap. The CDR3 runs to 15 residues. The CDR3 here is CASSAGGGYNQPQHF. The CDR3 nucleotides are TGTGCCAGCAGTGCGGGCGGGGGATACAATCAGCCCCAGCATTTT.

This clone was found once. J is TRBJ1-5 and V is TRBV18; TRBD1 might be the D (5 bases). V was cut by 2 bases and J by 4 bases, with 12 bases left in between. The CDR3 runs to 15 residues. Germline CDR1 KGHSH, CDR2 LQKENI. CDR3 sequence: CASSPGRGPNQPQHF. The DNA for the CDR3 is TGTGCCAGCTCACCAGGGAGGGGACCTAATCAGCCCCAGCATTTT.

The rearrangement joins TRBV18 to TRBJ2-5; D is possibly TRBD1 (6 bases). The germline V gene encodes CDR1 KGHSH and CDR2 LQKENI. V shed 1 base and J shed 6 bases, with 15 bases lying between them. CDR3 size: 15 residues. The CDR3 region is CASSPRVTGTKTQYF. In DNA, the CDR3 is TGTGCCAGCTCACCACGAGTTACAGGGACGAAGACCCAGTACTTC.

In its sample, this clone was seen once. This chain uses TRBV7-3 with TRBJ2-2, with 7 bases lining up with TRBD1. Germline CDR1 reads SGHTA; CDR2 reads FQGTGA. The CDR3 runs 14 residues. J was trimmed by 6 bases and V by 1 base; bases with no gene match: 2. DNA of the CDR3: TGTGCCAGCAGCTTAAGACAGGGCGCCGGGGAGCTGTTTTTT. It translates to CASSLRQGAGELFF.

J is TRBJ1-1 and V is TRBV6-5; unclear D gene. V was pared by 7 bases and J by 1 base, with 10 bases between. This CDR3 has 13 amino acids. The germline V gene encodes CDR1 MNHEY and CDR2 SVGAGI. The CDR3 sequence is CASKRSTNTEAFF. The CDR3, as DNA: TGTGCCAGCAAGCGCTCAACGAACACTGAAGCTTTCTTT.

The J gene is TRBJ1-5, the V gene TRBV9, with D uncertain. Germline V gene data show CDR1 as SGDLS and CDR2 as YYNGEE. V lost 2 bases and J lost 6, with 9 bases in between. The CDR3 length is 13 residues. The CDR3 nucleotides are TGTGCCAGCAGCGTTTTCCCCAGTCAGCCCCAGCATTTT. The encoded protein is CASSVFPSQPQHF.

This chain joins TRBV3-1 (or the pseudogene TRBV3-2) and TRBJ1-6; D is uncertain. Germline V gives CDR1 LGHDT, CDR2 YNNKEL (reference sequence). This CDR3 contains 18 residues. V was cut by 0 bases and J by 0 bases, with 12 bases left in between. DNA for the CDR3: TGTGCCAGCAGCCAAGACCCGAGCGGGAGCTCCTATAATTCACCCCTCCACTTT. It yields the protein CASSQDPSGSSYNSPLHF.